This T cell receptor (beta chain) emerged from a study of cytomegalovirus exposure and HLA in healthy donors (TCRdb year 2017). Study-level background: In an earlier analysis of approximately 640 of the donors, around 290 Gb of sequence data and 90 million to 120 million unique TCR beta sequences from roughly 200 million T cells were reported. An early release covering some 640 HLA-typed donors comprised about 300 gigabases of sequencing data and 65 million to 100 million unique TCR sequences. Of the 398 genotyped donors, about 80% fell in the genetic ancestry cluster associated with self-reported Caucasian donors. The study was designed to test whether signatures of past pathogen exposure could be identified by cataloging public T cell receptors. The study used immunosequencing to profile the T cell repertoires of around 600 subjects and linked those repertoires to cytomegalovirus serostatus. Besides the first cohort of under 700 subjects, a separate validation cohort made up of 120 different subjects was used. To predict cytomegalovirus infection status, the study combined high-throughput TCR immunosequencing, statistical association of individual TCRs with disease status, and machine learning. To study patterns of TCR occurrence, a later analysis re-analyzed previously published TCR beta repertoires from more than 550 donors and added high-resolution HLA genotyping. Rather than drawing on any new phenotypic data, the later analysis identified candidate immune exposures from TCR beta sequences and the way those sequences occurred across donors. An earlier analysis of some 600 of the donors applied high-throughput TCR beta sequencing to assess whether each TCR beta V gene segment acted as functional or pseudogenic. Donor age, sex, ethnicity and CMV serostatus were compiled together with the repertoire data. Genome-wide SNP genotypes for about 65% of the roughly 700 donors were used in a later genetic analysis, which treated that subset as a discovery cohort. All discovery cohort repertoires had been generated using a single sequencing platform. Both class I and class II loci were covered by HLA typing, at four-digit resolution. The number of typed donors differed by locus: 629-630 for A, B, C, DRB1 and DQB1; some 500 for DQA1; 606 for DPA1; and about 470 for DPB1. Roughly five DR-DQ haplotypes were treated as single units for association and clustering because of strong linkage in the cohort. Across some 400 genotyped donors of the cohort, an average of roughly 230,000 unique TCR beta nucleotide sequences per donor were sequenced, and roughly a sixth of those sequences were non-productive. What the study reported, not specific to this receptor: In a later analysis, HLA-associated TCR beta chains were found to be more clonally expanded and to have lower generation probabilities than equally common non-associated chains. This cohort had only TCR beta chains sequenced, and the lack of alpha or paired-chain data limited which features could be detected. According to a later analysis, parvovirus B19, influenza, CMV and Epstein-Barr virus appeared linked to several top co-occurrence clusters. A further reported finding was that TCR beta sequences accurately predicted the HLA-A and HLA-B alleles for most subjects in the first cohort. In a later analysis, the rate of TCR association differed among HLA loci, with DRB1 alleles having the most associated TCRs and HLA-C alleles having the fewest. When HLA alleles, especially DR and DQ, strongly co-occurred, attributing TCR associations to individual alleles was difficult. The presence/absence analyses assumed that sequencing depth was roughly uniform across donors, and that assumption may not be true. In a later analysis, around 17,000 TCR beta sequences were associated with specific HLA alleles at a false discovery rate of 0.05. Correlated functional status among segregating V segments might be attributable to linkage disequilibrium, but an unknown experimental factor could not be ruled out. Immune exposure information for the cohort was limited to CMV serostatus. A few of the identified cytomegalovirus-associated TCR beta chains were confirmed in vitro to be specific for cytomegalovirus antigens. Broadly in line with IMGT annotations, most TCR beta V segments showed up in productive rearrangements about 87% or about 30% of the time in an earlier analysis of several hundred of the donors. The classifier was reported to diagnose cytomegalovirus status with high specificity and sensitivity in both the original cohort and the validation cohort. The earlier analysis of 587 of the donors excluded approximately 17 rarely observed V segments, including chromosome 9 orphons, because counts were too low. Because some donors lacked HLA typing at each locus, the association tests relied only on the typed subset. Most TCR sequences were observed very rarely across donors, whereas some public TCRs were present in many individuals. The authors suggested that the approach could potentially be generalized to other disease states and immunological phenotypes. A total of about 180 TCR beta chains were listed by the study as associated with cytomegalovirus. An association between a missense DCLRE1C variant and V-gene and J-gene trimming of TCR beta chains was found in a later genetic analysis and replicated in an independent cohort. A group of highly shared sequence variants was considered likely to be a technical artifact of the sequencing pipeline. Compared with the roughly 670-donor mean, donors in an Asian-associated ancestry cluster had fewer N-insertions in productive TCRs, according to a later genetic analysis. Most CMV-associated TCR beta chains appeared to be HLA-restricted in a later analysis, and the HLA associations seemed to be driven largely by CMV exposure. Because the 87-base-pair reads could not distinguish some IMGT-functional V segments, including TRBV6-2 and TRBV6-3, those segments were excluded.

For this clone: It lacks a known antigen. No quality values exist for individual bases; no much larger clone is one base distant.

CDR1 and CDR2 are drawn from the germline V gene: SGDLS, YYNGEE. Cut back by 7 bases and 1 base, the V and J ends lie 17 bases apart. Including cysteine and phenylalanine, the CDR3 has 15 amino acids. Left in the record is the CDR3 DNA by itself, 45 bases read in frame from the first base. The cohort was made up of around 720 healthy bone marrow donors. All cohort members were sampled while nominally healthy, although unrecorded immune exposures were likely present. The donor tested CMV seronegative and was one of the 352 seronegative cohort members. A peripheral blood sample was collected from each donor, and TCR beta sequencing was performed on peripheral blood mononuclear cells. Genomic DNA extraction from the blood cell samples was performed with the Qiagen DNeasy Blood Extraction Kit. The library was generated by the immunoSEQ multiplex PCR assay. For the multiplex PCR, a mixture combining 60 forward primers for TCR Vbeta segments and 13 reverse primers for TCR Jbeta segments was used. The CDR3 region of rearranged TCR beta genes was amplified from genomic DNA by a multiplex PCR assay. Amplified TCR beta libraries were sequenced as 87-base-pair reads on the Illumina HiSeq System. The study's own analysis went as follows. A later analysis counted about 80 million unique TCR beta chains across the roughly 700 repertoires, and 10 million to 11 million of these chains were shared by at least two donors. Raw reads were error-corrected and collapsed into unique sequences by a nearest-neighbor algorithm in which closely related sequences were merged to remove PCR and sequencing errors. V, D and J gene segments were assigned by aligning CDR3 sequences to IMGT reference sequences. For a sequence to be retained, a match of at least six nucleotides was required to both a V gene segment and a J gene segment. A rearrangement counted as productive if the CDR3 had no stop codons and remained in frame with V and J, and every other rearrangement counted as non-productive. CDR3 was defined according to IMGT convention as the region running from the second conserved V-encoded cysteine to the conserved J-encoded phenylalanine. The earlier analysis of 450 to 750 of the donors excluded any sequence lacking an unambiguous match to a single V gene segment. An earlier analysis of a few hundred of the donors called V segments functional above 56.7% productive rearrangements and segregating when the between-donor standard deviation exceeded 5%. A statistical classification framework was built to diagnose cytomegalovirus status from the catalog of TCR beta chain sequences. In a later analysis, TCR nucleotide sequences were compared against IMGT/GENE-DB human TR gene sequences so that V and J genes could be assigned. Using the TCRdist pipeline, a later analysis assigned CDR3 sequences along with most-parsimonious VDJ recombination scenarios. In a later analysis, each TCR beta chain was defined by its CDR3 amino acid sequence together with its V-gene family, and reads lacking a unique V-gene family were excluded. In a later analysis, 550 to 650 highly shared, low-generation-probability nucleotide sequences were removed to address suspected cross-contamination and a sequencing artifact. A later analysis calculated a clonal expansion index for each public chain from normalized within-repertoire ranks of inferred template counts. In a later analysis, generation probabilities were computed with a VDJ recombination model fitted to out-of-frame rearrangements, and the resulting probabilities were checked against IGoR. In a later analysis, hypergeometric tests were used to score TCR-TCR, TCR-HLA and TCR-CMV co-occurrence, with a repertoire-size bias correction applied to TCR pairs. A later analysis estimated false discovery rates by permuting HLA or CMV assignments 20 times. In a later analysis, co-occurring TCRs were grouped using DBSCAN, and TCRdist sequence similarity was added for clustering within HLA-allele-positive subsets. Repertoires with fewer than 30,000 or more than 120,000 public chains, plus five repertoires with anomalous nucleotide sharing, were excluded from co-occurrence clustering. What TCRdb holds here is the immuneACCESS table cut down to in-frame rearrangements. Part of the clones is not present; checked against another copy, under half of the missing clones reflect an unresolved V gene, and the others are unexplained. For V, J and clone size, that table is used; D and trimming come from the DNA. This sample lists some 66,000 clones; 70% to 90% were detected once. The top ten hold 2.5% to 3% of the sample.

Input material: PBMCs. This TCR came from a woman under 40 in good health and CMV-seronegative. Here the chain combines TRBV9 and TRBJ1-2, with the D gene too uncertain to name. The nucleotide sequence reads as follows: TGTGCCAGCCCTGTAGAGGAAGTTTTTAACTATGGCTACACCTTC. This sequence encodes CASPVEEVFNYGYTF.